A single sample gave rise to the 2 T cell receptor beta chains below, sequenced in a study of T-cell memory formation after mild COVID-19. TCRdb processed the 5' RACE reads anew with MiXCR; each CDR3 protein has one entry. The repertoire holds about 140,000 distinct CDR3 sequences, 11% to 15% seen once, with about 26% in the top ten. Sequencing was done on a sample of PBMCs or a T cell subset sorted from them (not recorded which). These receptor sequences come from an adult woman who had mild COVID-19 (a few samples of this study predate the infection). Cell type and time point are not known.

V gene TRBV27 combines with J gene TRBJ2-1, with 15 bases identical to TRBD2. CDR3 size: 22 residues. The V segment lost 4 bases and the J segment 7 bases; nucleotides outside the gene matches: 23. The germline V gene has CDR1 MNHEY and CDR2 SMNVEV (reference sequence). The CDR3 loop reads CASSYFATSGGSGTSGRNEQFF. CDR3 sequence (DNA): TGTGCCAGCAGTTATTTCGCCACCTCAGGGGGTTCCGGGACTAGCGGGAGGAATGAGCAGTTCTTC.

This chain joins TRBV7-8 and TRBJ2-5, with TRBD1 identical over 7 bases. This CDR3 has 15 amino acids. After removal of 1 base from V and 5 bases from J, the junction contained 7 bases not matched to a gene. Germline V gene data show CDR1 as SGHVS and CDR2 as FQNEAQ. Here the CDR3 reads CASSLGIGGRETQYF. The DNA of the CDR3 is TGTGCCAGCAGCTTAGGAATAGGGGGCCGGGAGACCCAGTACTTC.